This T cell receptor (beta chain) was retrieved from a study of cytomegalovirus exposure and HLA in healthy donors. Study observations and caveats: Earlier analysis yielded a pattern in which most TCR beta V segments were productive about 90% or about 30% of the time.

A multiplex PCR was run with 60 Vbeta primers and 13 Jbeta primers. Produced via immunoSEQ multiplex PCR; TCRdb's table is partial and in-frame only. The repertoire holds approximately 140,000 clones, with around 78% as singletons. CDR1 and CDR2 from the germline V gene are SGHTS and YDEGEE. Losses at the gene ends were 0 bases for V and 3 bases for J; bases not matched to a gene: 4. CDR3 length: 15 residues. Of note for this clone: The antigen remains unidentified.

The rearrangement joins TRBV5-8 to TRBJ2-3; TRBD1 aligns across 7 bases. Material: PBMCs. The clonotype was recovered from a woman aged 18-35 years in good health and CMV-seronegative. CDR3 DNA: TGTGCCAGCAGCTTGGGACAGGGATTGACAGATACGCAGTATTTT. This sequence encodes CASSLGQGLTDTQYF.